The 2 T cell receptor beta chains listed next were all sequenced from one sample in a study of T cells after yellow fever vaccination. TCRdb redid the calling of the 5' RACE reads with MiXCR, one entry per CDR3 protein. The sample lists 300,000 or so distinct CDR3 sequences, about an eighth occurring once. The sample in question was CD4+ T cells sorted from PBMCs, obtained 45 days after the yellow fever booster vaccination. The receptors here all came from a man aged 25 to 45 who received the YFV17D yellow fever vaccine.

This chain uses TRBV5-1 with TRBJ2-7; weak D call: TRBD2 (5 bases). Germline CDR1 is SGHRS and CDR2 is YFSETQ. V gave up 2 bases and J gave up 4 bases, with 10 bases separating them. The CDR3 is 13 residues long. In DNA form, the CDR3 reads TGCGCCAGCAGCTTCGGGGTTTCGTACGAGCAGTACTTC. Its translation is CASSFGVSYEQYF.

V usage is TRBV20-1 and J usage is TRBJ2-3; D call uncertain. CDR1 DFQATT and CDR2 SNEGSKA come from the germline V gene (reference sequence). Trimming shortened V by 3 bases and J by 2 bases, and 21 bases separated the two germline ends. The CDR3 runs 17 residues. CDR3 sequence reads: CSARIRVAGANTDTQYF. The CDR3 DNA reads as TGCAGTGCTAGGATTCGAGTAGCCGGAGCTAACACAGATACGCAGTATTTT.